These 20 T cell receptor beta chains were all obtained from the same sample, sequenced in a study of blood T cells in healthy people across ages (dated by TCRdb to between 2014 and 2016). Library construction relied on 5' RACE. The listed sequencing device is Illumina HiSeq 2500. A second PCR of roughly 7 to 12 cycles was run with a J-beta primer mix and a sample-barcoded 5' primer. TCRdb itself trimmed the public reads at Q25 with fastp, ran MiXCR and retained productive beta chains. Rows are combined by CDR3 protein, so each entry shows the most common genes and DNA. The sample records about 680,000 distinct CDR3 sequences, 45% to 50% of which are singletons. The biggest ten clones account for around a third of the sample. The sample taken for sequencing was blood. All receptors derive from a woman in her sixties or seventies in good health.

The chain joins TRBV20-1 to TRBJ2-5; the match to TRBD1 covers 10 bases. Germline CDR1 is DFQATT and CDR2 is SNEGSKA (reference sequence). The J segment lost 11 bases and the V segment lost 4 bases, leaving 7 bases of the junction unmatched. This CDR3 has 12 residues. DNA of the CDR3: TGCAGTGCTACGGACAGGGGGAATGAGCAGTACTTC. Protein sequence: CSATDRGNEQYF.

This clonotype appeared a few times. This chain connects TRBV28 to TRBJ2-7; the match to TRBD1 covers 10 bases. Germline-derived CDR1 and CDR2 are MDHEN and SYDVKM. The CDR3 has 13 amino acids. V trimming: 5 bases; J trimming: 7 bases; junction bases outside the gene matches: 5. The CDR3 DNA follows: TGTGCCAGCAGTAAAGGGACAGGGGCTGAGCAGTACTTC. This translates into CASSKGTGAEQYF. Together with reference TRBV28 and TRBJ2-7, the CDR3 gives the full variable domain: DVKVTQSSRYLVKRTGEKVFLECVQDMDHENMFWYRQDPGLGLRLIYFSYDVKMKEKGDIPEGYSVSREKKERFSLILESASTNQTSMYLCASSKGTGAEQYFGPGTRLTVT.

This rearrangement joins TRBV20-1 to TRBJ2-5, with 8 bases that match TRBD2. The germline CDR1 and CDR2 sequences are DFQATT and SNEGSKA (reference sequence). The CDR3 runs to 17 residues. Germline trimming cut 6 bases from V and 1 base from J; bases unmatched to any gene: 16. CDR3 sequence (DNA): TGCAGTGCCAACCCACCGGCGGGACTAGGGGTCCAAGAGACCCAGTACTTC. Protein: CSANPPAGLGVQETQYF.

This chain links TRBV5-1 with TRBJ1-1, with D maybe TRBD1 (6 bases). Germline loops: CDR1 SGHRS, CDR2 YFSETQ. This CDR3 contains 14 residues. V was trimmed by 6 bases and J by 4 bases, leaving 16 bases between them. CDR3 bases: TGCGCCAGCACCCAAGCCGGGGGCTTCACTGAAGCTTTCTTT. Its translation is CASTQAGGFTEAFF.

As DNA, the CDR3 is TGTGCCAGCAGTTTAGGTCAGGGACGCGAAGCTTTCTTT. It codes for CASSLGQGREAFF. The chain uses TRBV28 and TRBJ1-1, with a possible D match to TRBD1 (5 bases). V shed 2 bases and J shed 8 bases, with 12 bases lying between them. The CDR3 is made up of 13 amino acids. The germline gives CDR1 MDHEN, CDR2 SYDVKM.

The rearrangement joins TRBV7-2 to TRBJ1-6; D perhaps matches TRBD1 (5 bases). The V end was cut by 5 bases, the J end by 7 bases, with 12 bases between. From germline, CDR1 is SGHTA and CDR2 FQGNSA. This CDR3 contains 14 residues. CDR3 loop: CASSPGGTNSPLHF. The CDR3 DNA reads as TGTGCCAGCAGCCCCGGCGGGACCAATTCACCCCTCCACTTT.

The V and J genes are TRBV6-5 and TRBJ1-4; no firm D call. The CDR3 is made up of 14 amino acids. V lost 5 bases to trimming and J lost 7 bases, with 14 bases between them. The germline gives CDR1 MNHEY, CDR2 SVGAGI. The CDR3 here is CASSNGRAGEKLFF. CDR3 sequence (DNA): TGTGCCAGCAGTAACGGGAGGGCAGGTGAAAAACTGTTTTTT.

V usage is TRBV25-1 and J usage is TRBJ1-5, with D possibly being TRBD1 (6 bases). Trimming took off 4 bases at V and 0 bases at J, with 10 bases between the two ends. Germline V gene sequence: CDR1 MGHDK, CDR2 SYGVNS. This CDR3 region has 15 residues. CDR3 sequence reads: CASSGDRRSNQPQHF. The CDR3 DNA follows: TGTGCCAGCAGTGGTGACAGGCGTAGCAATCAGCCCCAGCATTTT.

V usage is TRBV27 and J usage is TRBJ2-5, with D perhaps given as TRBD1 or TRBD2 (5 bases each). Germline assignment: CDR1 MNHEY and CDR2 SMNVEV (reference sequence). Trimming left V 3 bases short and J 5 bases short, with 13 bases between. The CDR3 has 14 residues. DNA of the CDR3: TGTGCCAGCAGTTTGAGGGGCGCACAGGAGACCCAGTACTTC. This codes for CASSLRGAQETQYF.

V usage is TRBV20-1 and J usage is TRBJ2-3; 16 nucleotides line up with TRBD2. Germline-derived CDR1 and CDR2 are DFQATT and SNEGSKA (reference sequence). The CDR3 contains 17 residues. V shed 5 bases, J shed 2 bases, and the junction held 7 bases outside the gene matches. The CDR3, as DNA: TGCAGTGCTTACCCGGGACTAGCGGGAGGGTACACAGATACGCAGTATTTT. It codes for CSAYPGLAGGYTDTQYF.

The V gene is TRBV5-8, the J gene TRBJ2-6; perhaps TRBD1 as D (5 bases). The CDR3 spans 17 residues. The V end lost 4 bases, the J end lost 3 bases, and 17 bases lay between the germline ends. In germline, CDR1 is SGHTS, CDR2 YDEGEE. This CDR3 is CASSMGQQPLGANVLTF. As DNA, the CDR3 is TGTGCCAGCAGCATGGGGCAGCAACCCCTTGGGGCCAACGTCCTGACTTTC.

The CDR3 reads CASSSVTSGRETQYF. The CDR3 region has the DNA TGTGCCAGCAGCTCAGTGACTAGCGGGAGGGAGACCCAGTACTTC. J is TRBJ2-5 and V is TRBV7-2, with 13 nucleotides matching TRBD2. Germline assignment: CDR1 SGHTA and CDR2 FQGNSA. CDR3 length: 15 residues. Trimming took 4 bases from V and 5 from J; bases not matched to a gene: 4.

This chain connects TRBV5-1 to TRBJ1-2; a possible D gene is TRBD1 (5 bases). Germline lookup yields CDR1 SGHRS and CDR2 YFSETQ. The V end was cut by 0 bases, the J end by 2 bases, with 11 bases between. The CDR3 is made up of 15 amino acids. The DNA for the CDR3 is TGCGCCAGCAGCTTGGCCGCGGGGGAAAACTATGGCTACACCTTC. Translation: CASSLAAGENYGYTF.

The J gene is TRBJ2-7, the V gene TRBV7-3; TRBD2 agrees at 10 bases. There are 16 residues in the CDR3. Trimming took 0 bases from V and 5 from J; bases not matched to a gene: 7. The V gene's germline CDR1 is SGHTA and CDR2 FQGTGA. CDR3 protein: CASSLTAASGRDEQYF. The CDR3 DNA reads as TGTGCCAGCAGCTTAACGGCGGCTAGCGGGAGAGACGAGCAGTACTTC.

CDR3 protein: CASSSAALLYNEQYF. The CDR3 nucleotides are TGTGCCAGCAGCTCGGCGGCTTTACTCTACAATGAGCAGTACTTC. The chain carries TRBV7-9 and TRBJ2-1; D call uncertain. The tail of the sequence fits TRBJ2-7 better, so the J call may be wrong. This CDR3 comprises 15 residues. Looked up from germline, CDR1 is SEHNR and CDR2 is FQNEAQ (reference sequence).

The chain joins TRBV28 to TRBJ2-3; D is possibly TRBD2 (5 bases). V gave up 3 bases and J gave up 6 bases, with 16 bases separating them. There are 15 residues in the CDR3. Germline CDR1 MDHEN, CDR2 SYDVKM. The CDR3 is CASSLSAGFTDTQYF. DNA for the CDR3: TGTGCCAGCAGTTTGTCGGCGGGTTTCACGGATACGCAGTATTTT.

V gene TRBV21-1 combines with J gene TRBJ2-3; TRBD2, the D gene given by the table, was not confirmed from the DNA. TRBV21-1 is shown as a pseudogene. CDR3 size: 16 residues. The CDR3 is CASSNGLVPFTDTQYF. CDR3 DNA sequence: TGTGCCAGCAGCAACGGACTAGTGCCCTTCACAGATACGCAGTATTTT.

This chain joins TRBV13 and TRBJ2-7, with D possibly matching TRBD1 (6 bases). Germline values: CDR1 PRHDT, CDR2 FYEKMQ (reference sequence). There are 15 residues in the CDR3. V lost 1 base and J lost 6, with 16 bases in between. The CDR3 spells CASSLVGQGRGEQYF. CDR3 coding DNA: TGTGCCAGCAGCTTAGTTGGCCAGGGCAGGGGCGAGCAGTACTTC. The full variable domain, in which reference TRBV13 and TRBJ2-7 provide the parts outside the CDR3, is AAGVIQSPRHLIKEKRETATLKCYPIPRHDTVYWYQQGPGQDPQFLISFYEKMQSDKGSIPDRFSAQQFSDYHSELNMSSLELGDSALYFCASSLVGQGRGEQYFGPGTRLTVT.

The chain recombines TRBV15 with TRBJ1-1, with TRBD1 identical over 8 bases. Germline V lookup: CDR1 LNHNV, CDR2 YYDKDF (reference sequence). The CDR3 has 15 amino acids. Losses at the gene ends were 3 bases for V and 1 base for J; bases not matched to a gene: 4. CDR3 DNA sequence: TGTGCCACCAGCAGGTCTGACAGGGGGAACACTGAAGCTTTCTTT. As protein: CATSRSDRGNTEAFF.

This chain links TRBV27 with TRBJ1-5, with no clear D. The V gene's germline CDR1 is MNHEY and CDR2 SMNVEV (reference sequence). The CDR3 consists of 17 residues. Trimming took 4 bases from V and 0 from J, leaving 16 bases between them. DNA of the CDR3: TGTGCCAGCAGTTCGCCATTCCGGCAGAATAGCAATCAGCCCCAGCATTTT. It yields the protein CASSSPFRQNSNQPQHF.